This paragraph reports one T cell receptor beta chain. The CDR3 spans 14 residues. Germline V gene data show CDR1 as MGHDK and CDR2 as SYGVNS. Trimming cost V 3 bases and J 4 bases, with 12 bases left between them. The data were produced by immunoSEQ multiplex PCR, yet TCRdb's version contains in-frame clones alone and is incomplete. The sample has 96,000 or so clones, 70% to 90% seen once. The data are from a study of T cell responses to AZD1222 COVID-19 vaccine. The chain is built from TRBV25-1 and TRBJ2-5; D unclear. The source is an adult in good health. Material: peripheral blood, obtained on day 0 of AZD1222 vaccination. The CDR3 reads CASSDQATGETQYF. The CDR3, as DNA: TGTGCCAGCAGTGATCAAGCGACGGGAGAGACCCAGTACTTC.